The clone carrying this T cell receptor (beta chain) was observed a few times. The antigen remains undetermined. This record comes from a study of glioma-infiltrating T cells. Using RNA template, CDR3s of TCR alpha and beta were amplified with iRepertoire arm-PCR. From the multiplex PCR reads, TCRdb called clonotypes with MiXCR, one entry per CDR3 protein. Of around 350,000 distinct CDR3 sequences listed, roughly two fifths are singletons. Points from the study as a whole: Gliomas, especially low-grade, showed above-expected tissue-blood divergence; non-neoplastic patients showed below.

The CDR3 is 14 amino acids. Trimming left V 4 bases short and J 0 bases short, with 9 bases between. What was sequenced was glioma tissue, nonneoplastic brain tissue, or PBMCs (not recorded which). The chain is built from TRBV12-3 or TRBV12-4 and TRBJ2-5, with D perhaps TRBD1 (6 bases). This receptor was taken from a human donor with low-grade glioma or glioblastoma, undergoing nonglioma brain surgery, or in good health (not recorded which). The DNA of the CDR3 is TGTGCCAGCAGTTGGTACAGGGACCAAGAGACCCAGTACTTC. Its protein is CASSWYRDQETQYF.